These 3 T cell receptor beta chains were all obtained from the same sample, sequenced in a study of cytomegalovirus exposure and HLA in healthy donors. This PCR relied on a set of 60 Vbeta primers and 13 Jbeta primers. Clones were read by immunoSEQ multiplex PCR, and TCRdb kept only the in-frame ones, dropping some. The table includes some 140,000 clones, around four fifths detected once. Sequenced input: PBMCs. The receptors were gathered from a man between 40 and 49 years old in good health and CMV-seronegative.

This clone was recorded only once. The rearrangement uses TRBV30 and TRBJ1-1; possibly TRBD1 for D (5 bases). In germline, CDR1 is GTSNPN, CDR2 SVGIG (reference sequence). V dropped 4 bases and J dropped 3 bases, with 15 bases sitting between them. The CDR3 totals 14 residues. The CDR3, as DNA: TGTGCCTGGAACGACCGGGGGGGTGACACTGAAGCTTTCTTT. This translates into CAWNDRGGDTEAFF.

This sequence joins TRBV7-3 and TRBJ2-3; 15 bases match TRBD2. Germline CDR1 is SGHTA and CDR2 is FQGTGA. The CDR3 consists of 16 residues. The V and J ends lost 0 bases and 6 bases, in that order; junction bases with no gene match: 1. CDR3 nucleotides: TGTGCCAGCAGCTTAACTGGACTAGCGGGGGGGGATACGCAGTATTTT. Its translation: CASSLTGLAGGDTQYF.

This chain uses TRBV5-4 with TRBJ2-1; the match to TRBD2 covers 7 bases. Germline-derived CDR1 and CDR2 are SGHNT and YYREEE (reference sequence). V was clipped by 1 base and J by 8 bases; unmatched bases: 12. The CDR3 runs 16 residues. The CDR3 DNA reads TGTGCCAGCAGCTTGCGGTGGAGCGGGGCCACAGATGAGCAGTTCTTC. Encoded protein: CASSLRWSGATDEQFF. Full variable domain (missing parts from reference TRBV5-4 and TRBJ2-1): ETGVTQSPTHLIKTRGQQVTLRCSSQSGHNTVSWYQQALGQGPQFIFQYYREEENGRGNFPPRFSGLQFPNYSSELNVNALELDDSALYLCASSLRWSGATDEQFFGPGTRLTVL.